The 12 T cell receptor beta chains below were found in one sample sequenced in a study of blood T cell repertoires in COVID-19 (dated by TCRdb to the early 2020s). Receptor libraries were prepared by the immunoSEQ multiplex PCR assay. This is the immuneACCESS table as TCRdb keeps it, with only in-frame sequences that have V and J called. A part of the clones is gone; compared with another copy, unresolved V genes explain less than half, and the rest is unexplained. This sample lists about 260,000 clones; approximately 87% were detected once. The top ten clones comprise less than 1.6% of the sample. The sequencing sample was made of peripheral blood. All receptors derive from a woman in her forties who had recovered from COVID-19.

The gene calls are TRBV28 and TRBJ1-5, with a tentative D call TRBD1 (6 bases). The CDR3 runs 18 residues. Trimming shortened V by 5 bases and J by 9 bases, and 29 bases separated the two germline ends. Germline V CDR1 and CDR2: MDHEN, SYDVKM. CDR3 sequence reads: CASSPTQGRGWDKSPQHF. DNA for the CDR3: TGTGCCAGCAGTCCAACACAGGGTCGAGGGTGGGATAAATCGCCCCAGCATTTT.

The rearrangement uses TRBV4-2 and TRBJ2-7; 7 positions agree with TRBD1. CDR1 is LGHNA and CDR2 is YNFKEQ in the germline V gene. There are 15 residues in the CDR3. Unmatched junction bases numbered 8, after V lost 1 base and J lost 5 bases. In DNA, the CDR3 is TGTGCCAGCAGCCAAGGACAGGGCCGTGGGGACGAGCAGTACTTC. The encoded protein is CASSQGQGRGDEQYF.

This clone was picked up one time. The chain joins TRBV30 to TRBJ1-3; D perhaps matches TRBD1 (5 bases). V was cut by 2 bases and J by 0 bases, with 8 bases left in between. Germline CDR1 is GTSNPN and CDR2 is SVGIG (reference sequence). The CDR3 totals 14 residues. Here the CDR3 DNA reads TGTGCCTGGAGTAGACAGCACTCTGGAAACACCATATATTTT. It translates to CAWSRQHSGNTIYF.

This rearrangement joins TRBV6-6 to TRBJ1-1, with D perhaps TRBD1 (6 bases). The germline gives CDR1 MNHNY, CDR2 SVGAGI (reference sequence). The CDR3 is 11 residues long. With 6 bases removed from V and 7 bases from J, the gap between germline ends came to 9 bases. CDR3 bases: TGTGCCAGCAGCGCAGGGGATGAAGCTTTCTTT. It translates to CASSAGDEAFF.

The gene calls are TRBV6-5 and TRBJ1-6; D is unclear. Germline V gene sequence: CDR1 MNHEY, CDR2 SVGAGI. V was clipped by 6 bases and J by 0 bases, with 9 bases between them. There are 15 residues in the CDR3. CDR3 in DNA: TGTGCCAGCAGGGAGGAAAGCTCCTATAATTCACCCCTCCACTTT. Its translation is CASREESSYNSPLHF.

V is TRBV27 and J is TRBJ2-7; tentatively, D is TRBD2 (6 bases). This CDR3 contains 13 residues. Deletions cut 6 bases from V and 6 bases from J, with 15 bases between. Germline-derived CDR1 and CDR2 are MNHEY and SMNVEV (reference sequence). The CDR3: CASSPHWGGEQYF. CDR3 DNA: TGTGCCAGCAGCCCCCATTGGGGAGGCGAGCAGTACTTC.

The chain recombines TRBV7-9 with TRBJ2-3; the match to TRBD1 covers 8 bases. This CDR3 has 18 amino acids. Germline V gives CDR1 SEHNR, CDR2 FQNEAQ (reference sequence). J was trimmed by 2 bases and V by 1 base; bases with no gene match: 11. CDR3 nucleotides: TGTGCCAGCAGCTTAGAGTATACAGGGGGGTGGAACACAGATACGCAGTATTTT. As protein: CASSLEYTGGWNTDTQYF. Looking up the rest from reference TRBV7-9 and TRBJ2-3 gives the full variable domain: DTGVSQNPRHKITKRGQNVTFRCDPISEHNRLYWYRQTLGQGPEFLTYFQNEAQLEKSRLLSDRFSAERPKGSFSTLEIQRTEQGDSAMYLCASSLEYTGGWNTDTQYFGPGTRLTVL.

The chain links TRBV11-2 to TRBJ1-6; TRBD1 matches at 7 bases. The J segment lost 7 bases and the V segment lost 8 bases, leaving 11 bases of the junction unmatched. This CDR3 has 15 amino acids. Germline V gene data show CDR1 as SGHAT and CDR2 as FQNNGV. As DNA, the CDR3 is TGTGCCAGCCATCCAGGGGGATATGGGAATTCACCCCTCCACTTT. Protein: CASHPGGYGNSPLHF.

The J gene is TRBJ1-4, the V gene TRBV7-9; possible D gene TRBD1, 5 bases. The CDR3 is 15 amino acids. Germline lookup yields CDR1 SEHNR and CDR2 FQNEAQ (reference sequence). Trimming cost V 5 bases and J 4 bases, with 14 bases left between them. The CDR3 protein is CASSPIRGDNEKLFF. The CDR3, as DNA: TGTGCCAGCAGCCCGATACGGGGGGATAATGAAAAACTGTTTTTT.

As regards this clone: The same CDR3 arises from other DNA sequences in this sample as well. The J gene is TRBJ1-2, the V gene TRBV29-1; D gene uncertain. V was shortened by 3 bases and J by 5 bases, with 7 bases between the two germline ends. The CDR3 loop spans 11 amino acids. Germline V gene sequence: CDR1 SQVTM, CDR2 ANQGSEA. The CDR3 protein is CSVESGYGYTF. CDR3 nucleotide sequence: TGCAGCGTTGAGAGCGGGTATGGCTACACCTTC.

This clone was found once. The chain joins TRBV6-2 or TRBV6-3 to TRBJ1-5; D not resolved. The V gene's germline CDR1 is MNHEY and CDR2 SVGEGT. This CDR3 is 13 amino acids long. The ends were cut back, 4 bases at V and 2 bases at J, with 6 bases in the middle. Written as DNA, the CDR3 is TGTGCCAGCAGTTCTCAGGGCAATCAGCCCCAGCATTTT. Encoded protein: CASSSQGNQPQHF.

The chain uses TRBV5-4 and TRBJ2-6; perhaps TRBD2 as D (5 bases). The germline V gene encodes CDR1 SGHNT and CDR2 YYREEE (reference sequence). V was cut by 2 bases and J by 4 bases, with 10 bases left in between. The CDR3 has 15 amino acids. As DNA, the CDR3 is TGTGCCAGCAGCTTTGAGGGCTACGGGGCCAACGTCCTGACTTTC. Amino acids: CASSFEGYGANVLTF.